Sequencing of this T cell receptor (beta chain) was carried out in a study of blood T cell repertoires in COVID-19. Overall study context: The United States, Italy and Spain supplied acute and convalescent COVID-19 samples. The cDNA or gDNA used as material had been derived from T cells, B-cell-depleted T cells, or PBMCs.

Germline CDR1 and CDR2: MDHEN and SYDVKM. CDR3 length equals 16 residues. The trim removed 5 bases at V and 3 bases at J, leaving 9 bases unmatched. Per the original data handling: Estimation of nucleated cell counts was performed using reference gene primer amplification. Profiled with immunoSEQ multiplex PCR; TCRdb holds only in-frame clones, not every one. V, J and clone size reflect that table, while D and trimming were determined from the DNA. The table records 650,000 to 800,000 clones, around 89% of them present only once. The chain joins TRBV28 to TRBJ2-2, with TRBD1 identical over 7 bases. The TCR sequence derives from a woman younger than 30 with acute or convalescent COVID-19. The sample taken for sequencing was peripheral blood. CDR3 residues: CASSTDRVPDTGELFF. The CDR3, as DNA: TGTGCCAGCAGTACTGACAGGGTCCCGGACACCGGGGAGCTGTTTTTT.